This entry lists 28 T cell receptor beta chains sequenced from one sample in a study of cytomegalovirus exposure and HLA in healthy donors. Measured with immunoSEQ multiplex PCR; TCRdb has only the in-frame clones, and not every one. This table has some 98,000 clones, around 88% appearing once. Sequencing was performed on PBMCs. The source is a woman in her 30s in good health and CMV-seronegative.

The gene calls are TRBV25-1 and TRBJ2-1; 9 nucleotides match TRBD2. The CDR3 length is 14 residues. Trimming at V came to 5 bases and at J to 5 bases, leaving 4 bases not matched to a gene. In germline, CDR1 is MGHDK, CDR2 SYGVNS. The CDR3 nucleotides read TGTGCCAGCAGTCTGCGGGAGGGCCACAATGAGCAGTTCTTC. This codes for CASSLREGHNEQFF.

The CDR3 is CSVEARVVTEAFF. The CDR3 DNA is TGCAGCGTTGAGGCCAGGGTCGTCACTGAAGCTTTCTTT. This chain connects TRBV29-1 to TRBJ1-1; D might be TRBD1 (5 bases). CDR3 length equals 13 residues. Per germline, CDR1 SQVTM and CDR2 ANQGSEA. The V and J ends lost 3 bases and 4 bases respectively, with 12 bases between them.

This rearrangement joins TRBV10-3 to TRBJ2-7; a possible D gene is TRBD1 (6 bases). CDR1 and CDR2 from the germline V gene are ENHRY and SYGVKD. This CDR3 region has 14 residues. Trimming removed 10 bases from V and 2 bases from J, with 18 bases in between. In nucleotides, the CDR3 is TGTGCCAGCTCCAGGGGCCTCGGAGCCTACGAGCAGTACTTC. Translated, it gives CASSRGLGAYEQYF.

In this sample, this clone turned up a few times. The V and J genes are TRBV25-1 and TRBJ1-2; D gene unclear. The V and J ends lost 4 bases and 1 base respectively, with 7 bases between them. The length of the CDR3 is 13 residues. Germline V gene lookup returns CDR1 MGHDK and CDR2 SYGVNS. CDR3 sequence (DNA): TGTGCCAGCAGTGGGCACAATAACTATGGCTACACCTTC. Translated: CASSGHNNYGYTF.

The rearrangement uses TRBV4-3 and TRBJ2-3; D gene unclear. Germline CDR1 is LGHNA and CDR2 is YSLEER. Trimming left V 6 bases short and J 1 base short, with 14 bases between. This CDR3 spans 15 amino acids. CDR3 in DNA: TGCGCCAGCAGTCATGCAGGTTACCGCACAGATACGCAGTATTTT. It translates to CASSHAGYRTDTQYF.

Only a few counts were recorded for this clone. The V call is TRBV15, the J call TRBJ1-2, with a weak D call TRBD1 (5 bases). V lost 1 base to trimming and J lost 0 bases, with 9 bases between them. From germline, CDR1 is LNHNV and CDR2 YYDKDF (reference sequence). The length of the CDR3 is 15 residues. The chain's CDR3 is CATSRGGISNYGYTF. The DNA for the CDR3 is TGTGCCACCAGCAGAGGGGGCATTTCTAACTATGGCTACACCTTC.

The genes are TRBV29-1 and TRBJ2-2, with TRBD1 identical over 10 bases. The junction had 5 bases not matched to a gene; V was cut back by 6 bases and J by 4 bases. This CDR3 region has 14 residues. The germline CDR1 and CDR2 sequences are SQVTM and ANQGSEA. The CDR3 sequence: CSVRTGGITGELFF. CDR3 nucleotides: TGCAGCGTGCGGACAGGGGGGATCACCGGGGAGCTGTTTTTT.

The CDR3 DNA follows: TGTGCCAGCAGCCTCCCGGGAGCGGGAGTTGGAAATGAGCAGTTCTTC. This translates into CASSLPGAGVGNEQFF. The chain has TRBV4-2 and TRBJ2-1; 8 nucleotides line up with TRBD2. CDR1 is LGHNA and CDR2 is YNFKEQ in the germline V gene. J gave up 7 bases and V 4 bases, and 12 bases lay outside the gene matches. The CDR3 is 16 amino acids.

This rearrangement joins TRBV7-3 to TRBJ1-2; D perhaps matches TRBD1 (6 bases). Germline V CDR1 and CDR2: SGHTA, FQGTGA. The CDR3 loop spans 18 amino acids. Trimming left V 5 bases short and J 6 bases short, with 28 bases between. CDR3 amino acids: CASSPVPTLAGEGHGYTF. The CDR3 DNA is TGTGCCAGCAGCCCCGTTCCCACCCTGGCAGGGGAAGGTCATGGCTACACCTTC.

The rearrangement joins TRBV18 to TRBJ1-5, with 7 bases lining up with TRBD1. The CDR3 has 12 amino acids. The germline V gene has CDR1 KGHSH and CDR2 LQKENI. The V and J ends lost 2 bases and 10 bases, in that order; junction bases with no gene match: 2. The CDR3 DNA sequence: TGTGCCAGCTCACCAACAGGGGAACCCCAGCATTTT. Residues: CASSPTGEPQHF.

The chain uses TRBV27 and TRBJ1-5, with D perhaps TRBD1 (5 bases). Looked up from germline, CDR1 is MNHEY and CDR2 is SMNVEV (reference sequence). This CDR3 has 15 residues. Trimming removed 2 bases from V and 1 base from J, with 9 bases in between. The CDR3 coding sequence is TGTGCCAGCAGTTTAAACGGGGGGAGCAATCAGCCCCAGCATTTT. Protein sequence: CASSLNGGSNQPQHF.

The V and J genes are TRBV18 and TRBJ2-3; TRBD1 agrees at 11 bases. This CDR3 has 15 amino acids. V shed 3 bases and J 9 bases; nucleotides not matched to a gene: 8. CDR1 KGHSH and CDR2 LQKENI come from the germline V gene. CDR3 nucleotides: TGTGCCAGCTCACCTCCGACGGACAGGGGGCAGACGCAGTATTTT. The encoded protein is CASSPPTDRGQTQYF.

V is TRBV11-3 and J is TRBJ2-2; perhaps TRBD2 as D (6 bases). The CDR3 totals 14 residues. V was clipped by 5 bases and J by 5 bases, with 12 bases between them. From germline, CDR1 is SGHNT and CDR2 YENEEA. The CDR3 DNA reads TGTGCCAGCAGCCCCACCCGGGGGACCGGGGAGCTGTTTTTT. This encodes CASSPTRGTGELFF.

With respect to this clone: One end of the junction fails to match germline, which may point to a read error. The chain has TRBV7-7 and TRBJ2-3, with TRBD1 matching over 7 bases. The CDR3 length is 15 residues. The germline CDR1 and CDR2 sequences are SSHAT and FNYEAQ (reference sequence). CDR3 bases: TGTGCTAGCAGCTTACAGGGGATCCCCACAGATACGCAGTATTTT. This translates into CASSLQGIPTDTQYF.

This rearrangement joins TRBV4-1 to TRBJ1-1, with a possible D match to TRBD1 (5 bases). The V gene's germline CDR1 is MGHRA and CDR2 YSYEKL. Trimming left V 1 base short and J 0 bases short, with 9 bases between. The CDR3 covers 15 residues. The CDR3 DNA sequence: TGCGCCAGCAGCCAAGCGGGGGGTTTGAACACTGAAGCTTTCTTT. Protein: CASSQAGGLNTEAFF.

The chain is built from TRBV5-1 and TRBJ1-1, with D unresolved. V lost 0 bases to trimming and J lost 8 bases, with 8 bases between them. The CDR3 covers 12 residues. The germline V gene has CDR1 SGHRS and CDR2 YFSETQ. The CDR3 nucleotides are TGCGCCAGCAGCTTGGACCCCGCGGAAGCTTTCTTT. It translates to CASSLDPAEAFF.

V gene TRBV19 combines with J gene TRBJ1-5, with D possibly being TRBD1 (5 bases). Germline loops: CDR1 LNHDA, CDR2 SQIVND (reference sequence). The CDR3 runs to 13 residues. Trimming removed 9 bases from V and 2 bases from J, with 11 bases in between. DNA for the CDR3: TGTGCCAGCGCTTGGGGGGGCAATCAGCCCCAGCATTTT. Protein: CASAWGGNQPQHF.

This clone was seen a single time. The V call is TRBV5-4, the J call TRBJ2-1; 7 nucleotides match TRBD1. The CDR3 loop spans 17 amino acids. V lost 4 bases and J lost 2; bases outside the gene matches: 12. Germline V CDR1 and CDR2: SGHNT, YYREEE (reference sequence). The CDR3 sequence is CASSLPTSGTAYNEQFF. The DNA for the CDR3 is TGTGCCAGCAGCCTACCTACTTCCGGGACAGCCTACAATGAGCAGTTCTTC.

The chain has TRBV6-5 and TRBJ2-1; 8 bases agree with TRBD2. The CDR3 covers 14 residues. Looked up from germline, CDR1 is MNHEY and CDR2 is SVGAGI. With V trimmed by 7 bases and J by 8 bases, 10 bases remained unmatched. This CDR3 is CASKLTGGAYEQFF. CDR3 in DNA: TGTGCCAGCAAGCTAACGGGGGGGGCCTATGAGCAGTTCTTC.

The V and J genes are TRBV29-1 and TRBJ2-2; D possibly corresponds to TRBD1 (5 bases). Germline lookup yields CDR1 SQVTM and CDR2 ANQGSEA. Trimming removed 2 bases from V and 6 bases from J, with 7 bases in between. CDR3 length equals 12 residues. CDR3 nucleotides: TGCAGCGTTGAACAAGGGGCCGGGGAGCTGTTTTTT. It codes for CSVEQGAGELFF.

V and J are TRBV4-2 and TRBJ1-2; 8 positions match TRBD1. The germline gives CDR1 LGHNA, CDR2 YNFKEQ. Trimming removed 1 base from V and 3 bases from J; junction bases left unmatched: 4. This CDR3 contains 15 residues. The CDR3 region is CASSQGTGSDYGYTF. CDR3 sequence (DNA): TGTGCCAGCAGCCAAGGGACAGGGTCCGACTATGGCTACACCTTC.

Note on this clone: The junction differs from germline at one of its ends, possibly a read error. V gene TRBV7-7 combines with J gene TRBJ2-5; 10 bases are a match to TRBD2. CDR1 and CDR2 (germline): SSHAT, FNYEAQ (reference sequence). This CDR3 has 17 amino acids. CDR3 DNA sequence: TGTGCTAGCAGCTTGGGGCTAGCGGGAGTAGGGAGAGAGACCCAGTACTTC. This encodes CASSLGLAGVGRETQYF. Using reference TRBV7-7 and TRBJ2-5 for the parts outside the CDR3, the full variable domain is GAGVSQSPRYKVTKRGQDVTLRCDPISSHATLYWYQQALGQGPEFLTYFNYEAQPDKSGLPSDRFSAERPEGSISTLTIQRTEQRDSAMYRCASSLGLAGVGRETQYFGPGTRLLVL.

The chain uses TRBV2 and TRBJ1-2; 11 bases line up with TRBD1. Germline V gives CDR1 SNHLY, CDR2 FYNNEI. The CDR3 spans 15 residues. The V segment lost 3 bases and the J segment 5 bases; nucleotides outside the gene matches: 5. CDR3 DNA sequence: TGTGCCAGCAGTGATGACCGGGACAGGGGGTATGGCTACACCTTC. Translated, it gives CASSDDRDRGYGYTF. The whole variable domain, filled in from reference TRBV2 and TRBJ1-2, reads EPEVTQTPSHQVTQMGQEVILRCVPISNHLYFYWYRQILGQKVEFLVSFYNNEISEKSEIFDDQFSVERPDGSNFTLKIRSTKLEDSAMYFCASSDDRDRGYGYTFGSGTRLTVV.

This rearrangement joins TRBV6-5 to TRBJ2-7; a possible D gene is TRBD2 (6 bases). V lost 5 bases to trimming and J lost 7 bases, with 21 bases between them. Germline-derived CDR1 and CDR2 are MNHEY and SVGAGI. The CDR3 has 15 residues. The CDR3 region is CASSGGAGRYTEQYF. CDR3 DNA: TGTGCCAGCAGTGGAGGGGCAGGTCGGTATACGGAGCAGTACTTC.

The chain joins TRBV2 to TRBJ1-6; tentative D call: TRBD1 (5 bases). The CDR3 spans 14 residues. Germline V gene lookup returns CDR1 SNHLY and CDR2 FYNNEI. Trimming took off 5 bases at V and 10 bases at J, with 15 bases between the two ends. This CDR3 is CASSPDSTGSPLHF. CDR3 in DNA: TGTGCCAGCAGTCCCGACAGTACTGGGTCACCCCTCCACTTT.

The chain has TRBV7-9 and TRBJ2-7; D possibly corresponds to TRBD1 (6 bases). CDR1 and CDR2 from the germline V gene are SEHNR and FQNEAQ (reference sequence). This CDR3 has 19 amino acids. Trimming shortened V by 1 base and J by 2 bases, and 24 bases separated the two germline ends. This chain's CDR3 is CASSLVLGLGRQVPYEQYF. The CDR3 DNA is TGTGCCAGCAGCTTAGTGTTGGGGTTAGGGAGACAGGTACCCTACGAGCAGTACTTC.

The genes are TRBV5-6 and TRBJ2-7; 7 positions agree with TRBD1. The germline V gene encodes CDR1 SGHDT and CDR2 YYEEEE. The CDR3 has 15 amino acids. The trim removed 3 bases at V and 0 bases at J, leaving 6 bases unmatched. The CDR3 sequence: CASSSGQLSSYEQYF. The CDR3, as DNA: TGTGCCAGCAGCTCGGGACAGTTAAGCTCCTACGAGCAGTACTTC. The variable domain in full, completed from reference TRBV5-6 and TRBJ2-7, reads DAGVTQSPTHLIKTRGQQVTLRCSPKSGHDTVSWYQQALGQGPQFIFQYYEEEERQRGNFPDRFSGHQFPNYSSELNVNALLLGDSALYLCASSSGQLSSYEQYFGPGTRLTVT.

The rearrangement joins TRBV19 to TRBJ2-3, with D possibly matching TRBD1 (6 bases). Germline CDR1 is LNHDA and CDR2 is SQIVND (reference sequence). The ends were cut back, 8 bases at V and 2 bases at J, with 11 bases in the middle. The CDR3 length is 13 residues. The CDR3 loop reads CASSWTVTDTQYF. CDR3 bases: TGTGCCAGTTCGTGGACAGTCACAGATACGCAGTATTTT.